The 5 T cell receptor beta chains given below trace back to one sample, sequenced in a study of blood T cells in healthy people across ages. Together with a sample-barcoded 5' primer, a J-beta primer mix was included in a second PCR lasting roughly 6 to 12 cycles. In TCRdb, the 5' RACE reads were re-called with MiXCR into one record per CDR3 protein. The sample lists some 1.7 million distinct CDR3 sequences, roughly 28% occurring once. The sequenced sample was blood. These receptors were taken from a woman in her thirties in good health.

This clonotype appeared a few times. The rearrangement uses TRBV5-1 and TRBJ2-5; unclear D gene. CDR3 length: 15 amino acids. Trimming pared 4 bases from V and 4 bases from J, leaving 17 bases between. The germline gives CDR1 SGHRS, CDR2 YFSETQ. CDR3 loop: CASSPMGLSRETQYF. In nucleotides, the CDR3 is TGCGCCAGCAGCCCAATGGGCCTATCTAGAGAGACCCAGTACTTC.

This clonotype showed up many times. This chain's CDR3 is CSVESQTYEQYF. The CDR3, as DNA: TGCAGCGTTGAAAGCCAGACCTACGAGCAGTACTTC. This chain connects TRBV29-1 to TRBJ2-7; no clear D. V lost 2 bases and J 2 bases, leaving 7 bases between the germline ends. Germline V gene lookup returns CDR1 SQVTM and CDR2 ANQGSEA. This CDR3 has 12 residues.

This clonotype appeared many times. The chain uses TRBV5-1 and TRBJ2-7; weak D call: TRBD1 (5 bases). Trimming removed 0 bases at V and 5 bases at J, with 18 bases between. The CDR3 is 16 amino acids. The germline V gene has CDR1 SGHRS and CDR2 YFSETQ. CDR3 sequence (DNA): TGCGCCAGCAGCTTGGACCATGCCCTGAAGGGGAACGAGCAGTACTTC. Protein product: CASSLDHALKGNEQYF.

Regarding this clonotype: Being one base from a much bigger clone, this may be a read error. The genes are TRBV10-3 and TRBJ2-7; D possibly matches TRBD1 or TRBD2 (5 bases each). CDR3 length: 16 amino acids. Germline-derived CDR1 and CDR2 are ENHRY and SYGVKD. Here the CDR3 DNA reads TGTGCCTTCAGTGAGTCGGGGCAGCCGAGCTCCTACGAGCAGTACTTC. This gives the protein CAFSESGQPSSYEQYF.

This clonotype was seen ten or more times. The rearrangement joins TRBV7-2 to TRBJ2-1; 8 nucleotides align to TRBD2. This CDR3 contains 17 residues. V was clipped by 0 bases and J by 2 bases; unmatched bases: 6. Germline V gene lookup returns CDR1 SGHTA and CDR2 FQGNSA. For the CDR3, the DNA is TGTGCCAGCAGCTTAGCTGCGAACGGGGGGGCCTACAATGAGCAGTTCTTC. Translated: CASSLAANGGAYNEQFF.